This T cell receptor (beta chain) comes out of a study of blood T cell repertoires in COVID-19. Study context: Collection of acute and convalescent COVID-19 samples took place in the United States, Italy and Spain. Nucleic acid was either cDNA or gDNA, and it came from T cells, B-cell-depleted T cells, or PBMCs.

Assay: immunoSEQ multiplex PCR; the TCRdb copy retains only in-frame clones and omits some. Among 200,000 to 300,000 clones, roughly four fifths were seen once, and the ten largest hold approximately 3.8%. Participant age was 18 to 89 years, and participants resided in about two dozen US areas. Exposed volunteers were people who met a COVID-19 case within 2 weeks before study entry. This CDR3 contains 15 residues. The trim removed 0 bases at V and 2 bases at J, leaving 1 base unmatched. The germline gives CDR1 MNHEY, CDR2 SVGAGI. The V and J genes are TRBV6-5 and TRBJ1-5; TRBD1 aligns across 7 bases. The TCR originated in a woman in her 40s who had been exposed to COVID-19. Sequencing was done on a sample of PBMCs or T cells enriched from blood (not recorded which). CDR3: CASSYSGTGNQPQHF. CDR3 DNA sequence: TGTGCCAGCAGTTACTCCGGGACAGGCAATCAGCCCCAGCATTTT.